The text below deals with one TCR beta chain. This sample was included in a study of Ad26.COV2.S vaccination and SARS-CoV-2 variants. This CDR3 has 15 residues. The V and J ends lost 0 bases and 4 bases respectively, with 11 bases between them. Germline CDR1 SGHNT, CDR2 YYREEE (reference sequence). This sample's treatment: approximately 18 received Ad26.COV2.S at low or high dose, single or two shots; about five received placebo; per-sample allocation not given. At day 63 after the first vaccine or placebo injection, samples were drawn. Clones were read by immunoSEQ multiplex PCR, and TCRdb kept only the in-frame ones, dropping some. The table has hundreds of thousands of clones, 89% seen once.

V usage is TRBV5-4 and J usage is TRBJ1-5; D remains unclear. The TCR was taken from a person aged 18-65 years who received the Ad26.COV2.S COVID-19 vaccine or a placebo. Sequenced here: peripheral blood, sampled in a trial of Ad26.COV2.S vaccine versus placebo. The CDR3 DNA reads TGTGCCAGCAGCTTGGACGCACAATATAATCAGCCCCAGCATTTT. It yields the protein CASSLDAQYNQPQHF.